This T cell receptor beta chain emerged from a study of T cell responses to AZD1222 COVID-19 vaccine. Produced via immunoSEQ multiplex PCR; TCRdb's table is partial and in-frame only. Counted here are 120,000 to 150,000 clones, about 91% occurring once; the ten biggest clones make up around 15%. This clonotype originated in an adult in good health. The material was peripheral blood, obtained on day 0 of AZD1222 vaccination.

In DNA form, the CDR3 reads TGCGCCAGCAGTCAGGGGGCGCGCGACGAGCAGTACTTC. This translates into CASSQGARDEQYF. The rearrangement joins TRBV10-2 to TRBJ2-7; 8 positions match TRBD1. V was clipped by 5 bases and J by 5 bases; unmatched bases: 5. This CDR3 region has 13 residues. Germline CDR1 is WSHSY and CDR2 is SAAADI.